The 21 T cell receptor beta chains below come from one sample, sequenced in a study of vaccination effects on CD4 cells after COVID-19. The table came from immunoSEQ multiplex PCR; TCRdb's copy has only in-frame clones and leaves some out. Here the sample spans roughly 42,000 clones, more than 60% being singletons. Antigen-specific CD4+ T cells were expanded (with viral peptide pools) by the ViraFEST assay ahead of sequencing. With 10 days of culture completed, CD4+ T cells were isolated. Vaccine recipients, nucleocapsid antibody negative, had no prior SARS-CoV-2 infection. Antigen specificity for these receptors is unknown. This sample comprised CD4+ T cells from PBMCs cultured with HCoV-OC43 spike peptides, obtained before COVID-19 vaccination. The subset was: HCoV-OC43 spike overlapping peptide pool stimulation. Receptors were obtained from a human donor who received a COVID-19 vaccine.

This chain joins TRBV4-2 and TRBJ2-1; a possible D gene is TRBD1 (6 bases). This CDR3 spans 17 amino acids. CDR1 is LGHNA and CDR2 is YNFKEQ in the germline V gene. V was trimmed by 2 bases and J by 4 bases, leaving 18 bases between them. The CDR3: CASSQPGQIVGYNEQFF. The CDR3 nucleotides read TGTGCCAGCAGCCAACCTGGACAGATCGTGGGATACAATGAGCAGTTCTTC.

The genes are TRBV3-1 (or the pseudogene TRBV3-2) and TRBJ1-6, with D uncertain. The CDR3 runs to 13 residues. V was trimmed by 0 bases and J by 7 bases, leaving 4 bases between them. Germline loops: CDR1 LGHDT, CDR2 YNNKEL (reference sequence). The CDR3 nucleotides read TGTGCCAGCAGCCAAGATGGCAATTCACCCCTCCACTTT. Residues: CASSQDGNSPLHF.

This sequence joins TRBV6-1 and TRBJ2-5; 8 bases are shared with TRBD2. Germline CDR1 is MNHNS and CDR2 is SASEGT. The trim removed 3 bases at V and 3 bases at J, leaving 6 bases unmatched. The CDR3 has 15 residues. CDR3 DNA: TGTGCCAGCAGTGAGATGGCGGGGGGCAAAGAGACCCAGTACTTC. Residues: CASSEMAGGKETQYF.

The V call is TRBV6-2 or TRBV6-3, the J call TRBJ2-7, with 7 bases fitting TRBD1. Germline lookup yields CDR1 MNHEY and CDR2 SVGEGT. V was pared by 3 bases and J by 0 bases, with 11 bases of the junction left unmatched. The CDR3 has 17 residues. The CDR3 DNA reads TGTGCCAGCAGTTATCCCCTCGACAGGGCCGACTCCTACGAGCAGTACTTC. This encodes CASSYPLDRADSYEQYF.

The chain couples TRBV3-1 (or the pseudogene TRBV3-2) to TRBJ2-1; D perhaps matches TRBD1 (5 bases). V lost 6 bases and J lost 6, with 12 bases in between. CDR1 is LGHDT, CDR2 YNNKEL, per germline (reference sequence). This CDR3 has 13 amino acids. CDR3 nucleotide sequence: TGTGCCAGCAGTCTCCAGGGTGGCAATGAGCAGTTCTTC. Translation gives CASSLQGGNEQFF.

The genes are TRBV6-5 and TRBJ1-1; 9 positions agree with TRBD1. Trimming at V came to 9 bases and at J to 1 base, leaving 0 bases not matched to a gene. Germline CDR1 MNHEY, CDR2 SVGAGI. The CDR3 is 12 amino acids. CDR3 sequence (DNA): TGTGCCAGGACAGGGGGGAACACTGAAGCTTTCTTT. Its translation is CARTGGNTEAFF.

This clone appeared once. The chain recombines TRBV7-3 with TRBJ2-5; D is possibly TRBD2 (5 bases). The germline V gene encodes CDR1 SGHTA and CDR2 FQGTGA. The CDR3 is 13 residues long. Trimming removed 3 bases from V and 2 bases from J, with 7 bases in between. CDR3: CASSFGGQETQYF. The CDR3 DNA reads as TGTGCCAGCAGCTTTGGCGGGCAAGAGACCCAGTACTTC.

The chain couples TRBV4-2 to TRBJ2-7; TRBD2 agrees at 8 bases. The CDR3 is 16 residues long. V was clipped by 0 bases and J by 5 bases; unmatched bases: 9. Germline CDR1 and CDR2: LGHNA and YNFKEQ. The CDR3 protein is CASSQDMGRGGDEQYF. The CDR3 nucleotides read TGTGCCAGCAGCCAAGATATGGGACGGGGGGGCGACGAGCAGTACTTC.

J is TRBJ1-2 and V is TRBV6-2 or TRBV6-3; D possibly corresponds to TRBD1 (6 bases). CDR1 and CDR2 (germline): MNHEY, SVGEGT. CDR3 size: 15 residues. V was clipped by 0 bases and J by 6 bases, with 14 bases between them. CDR3: CASSYSIKGVHGYTF. The CDR3 coding sequence is TGTGCCAGCAGTTACTCGATAAAGGGGGTCCATGGCTACACCTTC.

The CDR3 sequence is CASSHDGRSPLHF. For the CDR3, the DNA is TGTGCCAGCAGCCACGACGGCAGGTCACCCCTCCACTTT. The V gene is TRBV3-1 (or the pseudogene TRBV3-2), the J gene TRBJ1-6; D is unclear. There are 13 residues in the CDR3. Germline CDR1 is LGHDT and CDR2 is YNNKEL (reference sequence). The V end was cut by 3 bases, the J end by 10 bases, with 10 bases between.

The chain is built from TRBV5-5 and TRBJ2-3; D is unresolved. Germline lookup yields CDR1 SGHKS and CDR2 YYEKEE (reference sequence). V dropped 1 base and J dropped 2 bases, with 11 bases sitting between them. This CDR3 region has 15 residues. CDR3 in amino acids: CASSLQSLTTDTQYF. The CDR3, as DNA: TGTGCCAGCAGCTTGCAATCGCTAACCACAGATACGCAGTATTTT.

J is TRBJ2-7 and V is TRBV5-1; no clear D. CDR1 SGHRS and CDR2 YFSETQ come from the germline V gene. CDR3 size: 13 residues. Trimming removed 0 bases at V and 3 bases at J, with 7 bases between. The CDR3 sequence: CASSLADGYEQYF. Here the CDR3 DNA reads TGCGCCAGCAGCTTGGCCGACGGCTACGAGCAGTACTTC.

CDR3 loop: CACWGTSNTEAFF. The CDR3 DNA is TGTGCCTGTTGGGGCACTTCGAACACTGAAGCTTTCTTT. The genes are TRBV30 and TRBJ1-1; tentative D call: TRBD1 (5 bases). The germline V gene has CDR1 GTSNPN and CDR2 SVGIG (reference sequence). V was pared by 6 bases and J by 1 base, with 12 bases between. There are 13 residues in the CDR3. The full variable domain, completed using reference TRBV30 and TRBJ1-1, is SQTIHQWPATLVQPVGSPLSLECTVEGTSNPNLYWYRQAAGRGLQLLFYSVGIGQISSEVPQNLSASRPQDRQFILSSKKLLLSDSGFYLCACWGTSNTEAFFGQGTRLTVV.

This clone was recorded a few times. This chain uses TRBV18 with TRBJ2-7; D uncertain. The CDR3 consists of 15 residues. Trimming pared 3 bases from V and 4 bases from J, leaving 16 bases between. Per the germline V gene, CDR1 is KGHSH and CDR2 is LQKENI. CDR3 residues: CASSPNSGSLYEQYF. In DNA, the CDR3 is TGTGCCAGCTCACCTAATTCCGGGTCGCTTTACGAGCAGTACTTC.

J is TRBJ2-3 and V is TRBV5-1, with 7 bases lining up with TRBD2. CDR3 length: 16 amino acids. Unmatched junction bases numbered 10, after V lost 5 bases and J lost 1 base. Germline V gene lookup returns CDR1 SGHRS and CDR2 YFSETQ. The DNA for the CDR3 is TGCGCCAGCAGTTCCGAGGCTAGCGGTCGCACAGATACGCAGTATTTT. It is translated as CASSSEASGRTDTQYF.

This chain connects TRBV5-4 to TRBJ1-1; perhaps TRBD1 as D (5 bases). CDR3 size: 12 residues. The germline V and J ends were trimmed by 4 bases and 2 bases, with 6 bases remaining between them. The germline V gene has CDR1 SGHNT and CDR2 YYREEE (reference sequence). CDR3 sequence reads: CASSGANTEAFF. The CDR3 bases are TGTGCCAGCAGCGGGGCCAACACTGAAGCTTTCTTT.

V is TRBV10-3 and J is TRBJ1-5, with D possibly TRBD1 on 5 matching bases. The CDR3 runs to 14 residues. V was trimmed by 2 bases and J by 1 base, leaving 6 bases between them. Germline CDR1 ENHRY, CDR2 SYGVKD. CDR3 protein: CAISEKGSNQPQHF. The CDR3, as DNA: TGTGCCATCAGTGAGAAGGGGAGCAATCAGCCCCAGCATTTT.

The chain's CDR3 is CASSFRSNQPQHF. The CDR3 bases are TGTGCCAGCAGTTTTCGGAGCAATCAGCCCCAGCATTTT. V is TRBV12-3 or TRBV12-4 and J is TRBJ1-5, with D unclear. There are 13 residues in the CDR3. V was trimmed by 3 bases and J by 1 base, leaving 4 bases between them.

The chain joins TRBV10-3 to TRBJ2-7; 9 bases map to TRBD1. Trimming cost V 5 bases and J 7 bases; bases outside gene matches: 9. Germline assignment: CDR1 ENHRY and CDR2 SYGVKD. This CDR3 has 14 residues. The CDR3 nucleotides read TGTGCCATCAGTCCGGGACAGGGCTTGGGGGAGCAGTACTTC. It encodes CAISPGQGLGEQYF.

The table lists this clone with a count of one. The J gene is TRBJ2-7, the V gene TRBV25-1; D is undetermined. Per the germline V gene, CDR1 is MGHDK and CDR2 is SYGVNS. This CDR3 has 15 amino acids. The V gene lost 2 bases and the J gene lost 0 bases, with 11 bases spanning the gap. Here the CDR3 reads CASSEGQESSYEQYF. CDR3 bases: TGTGCCAGCAGTGAAGGGCAGGAGAGCTCCTACGAGCAGTACTTC.

V gene TRBV7-2 combines with J gene TRBJ2-1; no clear D gene. V lost 2 bases and J lost 4, with 12 bases in between. This CDR3 has 15 residues. Germline loops: CDR1 SGHTA, CDR2 FQGNSA. Here the CDR3 DNA reads TGTGCCAGCAGCTTAAGGAACGAAGGGTACAATGAGCAGTTCTTC. Amino acid sequence: CASSLRNEGYNEQFF.